Presented here are 16 T cell receptor beta chains from one specimen sequenced in a study of CD8 T cells in Susac syndrome (dated by TCRdb to between 2019 and 2020). The receptor library was made with the immunoSEQ multiplex PCR assay. RNA was extracted using the RNeasy kit, and about 0.45 to 1 ug of the RNA was reverse transcribed with random hexamers. Starting from the raw public reads, TCRdb applied fastp trimming at Q25, assembled clones with MiXCR and retained in-frame beta chains. Each record represents a unique CDR3 protein, reported with the most common genes and DNA among its rows. The sample profile shows about 190,000 distinct CDR3 sequences; almost 96% of them were found once. The top ten clonotypes cover roughly 0.098% of the sample. The sequenced sample was CD4+ T cells from PBMCs. Receptors were obtained from a human donor with Susac syndrome.

V is TRBV18 and J is TRBJ2-5; 8 bases are a match to TRBD1. This CDR3 is built from 15 residues. Germline CDR1 is KGHSH and CDR2 is LQKENI. V gave up 3 bases and J gave up 2 bases; unmatched junction bases: 5. The CDR3 spells CASSPDWTGQETQYF. The CDR3, as DNA: TGTGCCAGCTCACCCGACTGGACAGGGCAAGAGACCCAGTACTTC.

The V gene is TRBV5-4, the J gene TRBJ2-7; 7 bases are shared with TRBD1. The CDR3 has 15 amino acids. CDR1 and CDR2 (germline): SGHNT, YYREEE (reference sequence). V was pared by 6 bases and J by 5 bases, with 14 bases of the junction left unmatched. This chain's CDR3 is CASTITSQGKNEQYF. The CDR3 nucleotides are TGTGCCAGCACAATCACCTCACAGGGGAAGAACGAGCAGTACTTC.

The rearrangement uses TRBV6-5 and TRBJ2-6; 9 nucleotides match TRBD1. CDR3 length equals 15 residues. J lost 8 bases, V lost 6 bases, and 8 bases had no gene match. CDR1 is MNHEY, CDR2 SVGAGI, per germline. CDR3 sequence: CASSRPGQGTNVLTF. The CDR3 DNA follows: TGTGCCAGCAGCCGACCGGGACAGGGAACCAACGTCCTGACTTTC.

The chain joins TRBV20-1 to TRBJ2-5; D uncertain. CDR3 size: 14 residues. V gave up 5 bases and J gave up 5 bases, with 18 bases separating them. Germline CDR1 DFQATT, CDR2 SNEGSKA (reference sequence). The CDR3 spells CSAPLSSGLETQYF. The DNA of the CDR3 is TGCAGTGCTCCGCTGTCTTCGGGTTTGGAGACCCAGTACTTC.

The chain employs TRBV9 and TRBJ1-1; D may be TRBD1 (5 bases). CDR3 length: 14 residues. From germline, CDR1 is SGDLS and CDR2 YYNGEE. V was cut by 6 bases and J by 0 bases, with 12 bases left in between. The CDR3 DNA sequence: TGTGCCAGCACTCGGGACCCCATGAACACTGAAGCTTTCTTT. Protein sequence: CASTRDPMNTEAFF.

The gene calls are TRBV4-3 and TRBJ2-7; 11 bases agree with TRBD1. V was clipped by 2 bases and J by 6 bases; unmatched bases: 12. Germline V gene data show CDR1 as LGHNA and CDR2 as YSLEER. CDR3 length: 17 residues. The CDR3 region is CASSQILPGTGGSEQYF. The DNA of the CDR3 is TGCGCCAGCAGCCAAATCTTGCCCGGGACAGGGGGTTCCGAGCAGTACTTC.

This chain connects TRBV3-1 to TRBJ2-3; D gene unclear. V gave up 0 bases and J gave up 0 bases, with 7 bases separating them. From germline, CDR1 is LGHDT and CDR2 YNNKEL (reference sequence). The CDR3 loop spans 15 amino acids. The CDR3 coding sequence is TGTGCCAGCAGCCAAGATGTGGGGAGCACAGATACGCAGTATTTT. This sequence encodes CASSQDVGSTDTQYF.

V usage is TRBV5-4 and J usage is TRBJ2-5; 11 nucleotides agree with TRBD2. The germline V gene encodes CDR1 SGHNT and CDR2 YYREEE (reference sequence). J gave up 4 bases and V 4 bases, and 6 bases lay outside the gene matches. This CDR3 spans 15 amino acids. The CDR3: CASSTVAGGLETQYF. In DNA form, the CDR3 reads TGTGCCAGCAGCACTGTAGCGGGGGGGCTAGAGACCCAGTACTTC.

In its sample, this clonotype was seen once. V usage is TRBV6-5 and J usage is TRBJ1-2; weak D call: TRBD1 (5 bases). V was trimmed by 8 bases and J by 0 bases, leaving 13 bases between them. Germline lookup yields CDR1 MNHEY and CDR2 SVGAGI. There are 14 residues in the CDR3. CDR3 residues: CASGGAAANYGYTF. The CDR3 nucleotides read TGTGCCAGCGGTGGGGCAGCTGCTAACTATGGCTACACCTTC.

V and J are TRBV7-9 and TRBJ2-1, with D perhaps matching TRBD1 (5 bases). V lost 4 bases to trimming and J lost 9 bases, with 16 bases between them. The CDR3 loop spans 14 amino acids. Germline lookup yields CDR1 SEHNR and CDR2 FQNEAQ (reference sequence). This chain's CDR3 is CASSSQGQGTEQFF. In DNA form, the CDR3 reads TGTGCCAGCAGCTCGCAGGGTCAGGGTACTGAGCAGTTCTTC. The entire variable domain, with the rest obtained from reference TRBV7-9 and TRBJ2-1, is as follows: DTGVSQNPRHKITKRGQNVTFRCDPISEHNRLYWYRQTLGQGPEFLTYFQNEAQLEKSRLLSDRFSAERPKGSFSTLEIQRTEQGDSAMYLCASSSQGQGTEQFFGPGTRLTVL.

V is TRBV18 and J is TRBJ2-2, with D perhaps matching TRBD1 or TRBD2 (5 bases each). Germline assignment: CDR1 KGHSH and CDR2 LQKENI. Trimming cost V 1 base and J 3 bases, with 12 bases left between them. The CDR3 covers 16 residues. The CDR3 loop reads CASSPRDPRDTGELFF. CDR3 bases: TGTGCCAGCTCACCACGGGACCCAAGGGACACCGGGGAGCTGTTTTTT.

A single count supports this clonotype. The CDR3 DNA follows: TGTGCCAGCAGCTTAGACAGGGGAGGGGAAAACATTCAGTACTTC. It is translated as CASSLDRGGENIQYF. This chain links TRBV7-2 with TRBJ2-4; TRBD1 or TRBD2 may be the D gene (7 bases each). V lost 1 base and J 5 bases, leaving 12 bases between the germline ends. Germline V gives CDR1 SGHTA, CDR2 FQGNSA. The CDR3 spans 15 residues.

The chain is built from TRBV15 and TRBJ1-2; 7 bases agree with TRBD1. This CDR3 region has 15 residues. CDR1 is LNHNV and CDR2 is YYDKDF in the germline V gene (reference sequence). The V and J ends lost 2 bases and 4 bases, in that order; junction bases with no gene match: 7. CDR3 nucleotides: TGTGCCACCAGCAGACCCCAGGGGGGTTTCTATGGCTACACCTTC. Encoded protein: CATSRPQGGFYGYTF.

The gene calls are TRBV12-3 or TRBV12-4 and TRBJ2-2; perhaps TRBD2 as D (6 bases). V was cut by 6 bases and J by 6 bases, with 14 bases left in between. The CDR3 is made up of 14 amino acids. The CDR3 spells CASSPGRGSGELFF. CDR3 nucleotides: TGTGCCAGCAGCCCCGGGCGGGGTTCCGGGGAGCTGTTTTTT.

This chain uses TRBV30 with TRBJ2-3; the D gene is possibly TRBD1 (6 bases). The germline V and J ends were trimmed by 5 bases and 2 bases, with 14 bases remaining between them. The germline gives CDR1 GTSNPN, CDR2 SVGIG (reference sequence). The CDR3 is 14 residues long. The DNA for the CDR3 is TGTGCCTGGCGCTGGGGGCCCGACACAGATACGCAGTATTTT. It codes for CAWRWGPDTDTQYF.

The chain recombines TRBV5-1 with TRBJ2-6; no reliable D call. Germline values: CDR1 SGHRS, CDR2 YFSETQ. V was clipped by 1 base and J by 0 bases, with 11 bases between them. This CDR3 region has 17 residues. As DNA, the CDR3 is TGCGCCAGCAGCTTGTCGCAGACCGTCTCTGGGGCCAACGTCCTGACTTTC. It yields the protein CASSLSQTVSGANVLTF.